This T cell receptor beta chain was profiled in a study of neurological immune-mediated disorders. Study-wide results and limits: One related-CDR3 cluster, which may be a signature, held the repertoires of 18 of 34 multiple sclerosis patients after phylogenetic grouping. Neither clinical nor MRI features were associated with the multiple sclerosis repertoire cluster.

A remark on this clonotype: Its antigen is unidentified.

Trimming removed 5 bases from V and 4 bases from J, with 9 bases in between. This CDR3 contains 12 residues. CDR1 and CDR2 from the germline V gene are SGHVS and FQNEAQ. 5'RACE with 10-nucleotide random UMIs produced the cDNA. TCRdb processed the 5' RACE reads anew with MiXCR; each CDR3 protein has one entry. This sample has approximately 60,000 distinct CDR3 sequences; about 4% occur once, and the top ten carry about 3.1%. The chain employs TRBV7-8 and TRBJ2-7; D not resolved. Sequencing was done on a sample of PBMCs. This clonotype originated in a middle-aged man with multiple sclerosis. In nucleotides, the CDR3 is TGTGCCAGCAGCATTGGACGTTACGAGCAGTACTTC. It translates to CASSIGRYEQYF.